What follows are 29 T cell receptor beta chains derived from one specimen sequenced in a study of T cell responses to AZD1222 COVID-19 vaccine. Assay: immunoSEQ multiplex PCR; the TCRdb copy retains only in-frame clones and omits some. The sample shows 95,000 to 150,000 clones, about nine tenths of them seen only once. The sample here was peripheral blood, taken on day 0 of AZD1222 vaccination. These receptors originate from an adult in good health.

The rearrangement uses TRBV7-9 and TRBJ2-7, with D unclear. Germline CDR1 reads SEHNR; CDR2 reads FQNEAQ (reference sequence). The CDR3 spans 13 residues. V was trimmed by 4 bases and J by 2 bases, leaving 9 bases between them. The CDR3: CASSSPVTYEQYF. As DNA, the CDR3 is TGTGCCAGCAGCTCCCCTGTTACCTACGAGCAGTACTTC.

The chain combines TRBV6-1 with TRBJ1-5; D unclear. V was cut by 1 base and J by 0 bases, with 7 bases left in between. The CDR3 covers 15 residues. The germline gives CDR1 MNHNS, CDR2 SASEGT. The CDR3 spells CASSEGGPSNQPQHF. DNA for the CDR3: TGTGCCAGCAGTGAAGGCGGGCCTAGCAATCAGCCCCAGCATTTT.

V and J are TRBV3-1 (or the pseudogene TRBV3-2) and TRBJ2-7; D unclear. This CDR3 is built from 12 residues. The germline gives CDR1 LGHDT, CDR2 YNNKEL (reference sequence). Trimming cost V 4 bases and J 2 bases, with 6 bases left between them. The CDR3, as DNA: TGTGCCAGCAGCCGCCTAGCCTACGAGCAGTACTTC. Translation: CASSRLAYEQYF.

The chain combines TRBV10-1 with TRBJ1-1; D perhaps matches TRBD1 (6 bases). Trimming took off 5 bases at V and 2 bases at J, with 12 bases between the two ends. CDR1 and CDR2 (germline): WNHNN, SYGVQD (reference sequence). The CDR3 totals 14 residues. This chain's CDR3 is CASSLGQSNTEAFF. DNA of the CDR3: TGCGCCAGCAGTTTAGGACAGTCAAACACTGAAGCTTTCTTT.

The chain employs TRBV28 and TRBJ1-3, with 8 positions matching TRBD1. With 4 bases clipped from V and 4 bases from J, the junction kept 6 bases outside the gene matches. CDR1 is MDHEN and CDR2 is SYDVKM in the germline V gene. The CDR3 totals 15 residues. CDR3 residues: CASSSPDRAGNTIYF. The CDR3 nucleotides are TGTGCCAGCAGTTCGCCGGACAGGGCGGGAAACACCATATATTTT.

This clone was detected a few times. The chain combines TRBV19 with TRBJ1-6; 11 bases fit TRBD1. Germline V gene lookup returns CDR1 LNHDA and CDR2 SQIVND (reference sequence). The V segment lost 3 bases and the J segment 10 bases; nucleotides outside the gene matches: 5. The CDR3 contains 15 residues. CDR3 residues: CASSIGGTGGSPLHF. As DNA, the CDR3 is TGTGCCAGTAGTATCGGTGGGACAGGGGGATCACCCCTCCACTTT. Looking up the rest from reference TRBV19 and TRBJ1-6 gives the full variable domain: DGGITQSPKYLFRKEGQNVTLSCEQNLNHDAMYWYRQDPGQGLRLIYYSQIVNDFQKGDIAEGYSVSREKKESFPLTVTSAQKNPTAFYLCASSIGGTGGSPLHFGNGTRLTVT.

Only a few counts were recorded for this clone. The chain has TRBV7-9 and TRBJ1-2; TRBD1 aligns across 7 bases. Germline CDR1 reads SEHNR; CDR2 reads FQNEAQ (reference sequence). V shed 5 bases, J shed 3 bases, and the junction held 6 bases outside the gene matches. The CDR3 totals 14 residues. CDR3 in DNA: TGTGCCAGCAGCAAAAAAGGGACAGACTATGGCTACACCTTC. Translating it yields CASSKKGTDYGYTF.

This clone was picked up one time. The chain recombines TRBV30 with TRBJ1-4; D perhaps matches TRBD1 (5 bases). Germline assignment: CDR1 GTSNPN and CDR2 SVGIG (reference sequence). Trimming pared 0 bases from V and 5 bases from J, leaving 10 bases between. This CDR3 spans 14 amino acids. The CDR3 protein is CAWSVKGINEKLFF. CDR3 DNA sequence: TGTGCCTGGAGTGTAAAGGGGATCAATGAAAAACTGTTTTTT.

V gene TRBV7-9 combines with J gene TRBJ1-2, with a possible D match to TRBD1 (6 bases). The CDR3 consists of 17 residues. Deletions cut 2 bases from V and 4 bases from J, with 20 bases between. Looked up from germline, CDR1 is SEHNR and CDR2 is FQNEAQ (reference sequence). CDR3 DNA sequence: TGTGCCAGCAGCTTATGGCCCCGACAGGACTTTAGCTATGGCTACACCTTC. Amino acid sequence: CASSLWPRQDFSYGYTF.

The chain employs TRBV9 and TRBJ1-4; D unresolved. In germline, CDR1 is SGDLS, CDR2 YYNGEE. The germline V and J ends were trimmed by 0 bases and 8 bases, with 8 bases remaining between them. This CDR3 comprises 13 residues. The DNA of the CDR3 is TGTGCCAGCAGCGTAGGGACCGAAGAAAAACTGTTTTTT. This encodes CASSVGTEEKLFF.

This clone appeared once. The rearrangement joins TRBV5-4 to TRBJ2-2, with 7 bases lining up with TRBD2. CDR3 size: 16 residues. The V segment lost 6 bases and the J segment 0 bases; nucleotides outside the gene matches: 8. CDR1 is SGHNT and CDR2 is YYREEE in the germline V gene (reference sequence). CDR3 in amino acids: CASKIDGGTNTGELFF. The DNA for the CDR3 is TGTGCCAGCAAGATAGACGGGGGGACGAACACCGGGGAGCTGTTTTTT.

The gene calls are TRBV25-1 and TRBJ1-6, with D maybe TRBD1 (5 bases). The CDR3 totals 13 residues. With 2 bases removed from V and 10 bases from J, the gap between germline ends came to 9 bases. Germline-derived CDR1 and CDR2 are MGHDK and SYGVNS. The CDR3 region is CASSEPGSSPLHF. DNA for the CDR3: TGTGCCAGCAGTGAACCAGGGTCGTCACCCCTCCACTTT.

V and J are TRBV14 and TRBJ2-1; perhaps TRBD2 as D (6 bases). CDR3 length: 13 residues. Germline V lookup: CDR1 SGHDN, CDR2 FVKESK. V dropped 4 bases and J dropped 13 bases, with 17 bases sitting between them. The CDR3 protein is CASSPARGPPQFF. The CDR3 bases are TGTGCCAGCAGCCCCGCGCGGGGTCCGCCCCAGTTCTTC.

Comment on this clone: This sample also contains other DNA sequences that code for the same CDR3. This chain connects TRBV5-1 to TRBJ1-1, with D hard to call. Germline V lookup: CDR1 SGHRS, CDR2 YFSETQ. The V end lost 0 bases, the J end lost 2 bases, and 5 bases lay between the germline ends. This CDR3 is 13 amino acids long. CDR3 in DNA: TGCGCCAGCAGCTTGGTTATCAACACTGAAGCTTTCTTT. This codes for CASSLVINTEAFF.

The chain is built from TRBV6-5 and TRBJ1-2; tentatively, D is TRBD1 (5 bases). The germline V gene encodes CDR1 MNHEY and CDR2 SVGAGI. The CDR3 has 11 amino acids. The CDR3 nucleotides read TGTGTATCGGGGCTTAACTATGGCTACACCTTC. It encodes CVSGLNYGYTF.

The chain couples TRBV19 to TRBJ2-7; perhaps D is TRBD1 or TRBD2 (6 bases each). The germline CDR1 and CDR2 sequences are LNHDA and SQIVND (reference sequence). The CDR3 totals 14 residues. V lost 8 bases to trimming and J lost 0 bases, with 14 bases between them. CDR3: CASFGGGPSYEQYF. CDR3 nucleotide sequence: TGTGCCAGTTTCGGAGGGGGTCCCTCCTACGAGCAGTACTTC.

This sequence joins TRBV5-1 and TRBJ2-7, with TRBD1 identical over 10 bases. This CDR3 spans 14 amino acids. CDR1 is SGHRS and CDR2 is YFSETQ in the germline V gene. V was clipped by 3 bases and J by 5 bases; unmatched bases: 5. CDR3 nucleotide sequence: TGCGCCAGCAGCTGGCGACAGGGGGCCCACGAGCAGTACTTC. Its translation is CASSWRQGAHEQYF.

CDR3 bases: TGTGCCAGCAGTTATGAGACAGGGAACTATGGCTACACCTTC. Protein product: CASSYETGNYGYTF. The chain combines TRBV2 with TRBJ1-2, with 7 nucleotides matching TRBD1. The V segment lost 5 bases and the J segment 2 bases; nucleotides outside the gene matches: 5. There are 14 residues in the CDR3. CDR1 is SNHLY and CDR2 is FYNNEI in the germline V gene.

This clone has just one count. The chain links TRBV7-4 to TRBJ1-4; D gene unclear. V gave up 1 base and J gave up 8 bases, with 14 bases separating them. This CDR3 region has 15 residues. Per germline, CDR1 SGHVT and CDR2 SQSDAQ. CDR3 in DNA: TGTGCCAGCAGCTTAGTGGGTCCCGCGGAGGAAAAACTGTTTTTT. Its protein is CASSLVGPAEEKLFF. Drawing the rest from reference TRBV7-4 and TRBJ1-4, the complete variable domain is GAGVSQSPRYKVAKRGRDVALRCDSISGHVTLYWYRQTLGQGSEVLTYSQSDAQRDKSGRPSGRFSAERPERSVSTLKIQRTEQGDSAVYLCASSLVGPAEEKLFFGSGTQLSVL.

The chain recombines TRBV2 with TRBJ2-4; TRBD1 agrees at 9 bases. Germline V CDR1 and CDR2: SNHLY, FYNNEI. The CDR3 spans 13 residues. V dropped 10 bases and J dropped 7; count of bases not matched to a gene: 8. The CDR3 nucleotides read TGTGCCAACCGACAGGGGGAGACCAACATTCAGTACTTC. Amino acid sequence: CANRQGETNIQYF.

V and J are TRBV7-8 and TRBJ2-2; 10 bases match TRBD2. The CDR3 is 17 amino acids. Germline V gives CDR1 SGHVS, CDR2 FQNEAQ. V dropped 5 bases and J dropped 1; count of bases not matched to a gene: 7. The CDR3 is CASSENLAGVNTGELFF. CDR3 nucleotide sequence: TGTGCCAGCAGCGAAAATCTAGCGGGGGTGAACACCGGGGAGCTGTTTTTT.

V is TRBV11-3 and J is TRBJ2-7, with D tentatively TRBD2 (7 bases). Trimming cost V 5 bases and J 0 bases, with 14 bases left between them. The CDR3 totals 15 residues. Germline assignment: CDR1 SGHNT and CDR2 YENEEA. The CDR3 spells CASSPAGAVSYEQYF. Here the CDR3 DNA reads TGTGCCAGCAGCCCTGCGGGGGCAGTCTCCTACGAGCAGTACTTC.

The chain links TRBV10-3 to TRBJ1-1; D is undetermined. The CDR3 sequence is 13 residues long. CDR1 ENHRY and CDR2 SYGVKD come from the germline V gene. The V gene lost 8 bases and the J gene lost 6 bases, with 16 bases spanning the gap. CDR3 protein: CAIQLLPSSEAFF. The CDR3 region has the DNA TGTGCCATCCAATTACTTCCTTCATCTGAAGCTTTCTTT.

On this clone: The same CDR3 arises from other DNA sequences in this sample as well. The rearrangement joins TRBV30 to TRBJ2-7, with D perhaps being TRBD1 or TRBD2 (5 bases each). The germline V and J ends were trimmed by 1 base and 4 bases, with 5 bases remaining between them. CDR3 length equals 11 residues. Germline-derived CDR1 and CDR2 are GTSNPN and SVGIG (reference sequence). Here the CDR3 reads CAWSGGYEQYF. In DNA, the CDR3 is TGTGCCTGGAGTGGGGGGTACGAGCAGTACTTC.

This clone was observed a single time. The chain couples TRBV12-3 or TRBV12-4 to TRBJ1-4; a possible D gene is TRBD1 (6 bases). CDR3 size: 13 residues. Trimming pared 5 bases from V and 10 bases from J, leaving 14 bases between. CDR3 nucleotide sequence: TGTGCCAGCAGTCTCCAAGGGGGGAGAAAACTGTTTTTT. It is translated as CASSLQGGRKLFF.

The rearrangement links TRBV19 to TRBJ1-1; TRBD1 might be the D (5 bases). This CDR3 spans 15 amino acids. Germline V gene lookup returns CDR1 LNHDA and CDR2 SQIVND (reference sequence). Trimming removed 2 bases at V and 5 bases at J, with 15 bases between. The CDR3 bases are TGTGCCAGTAGTATATCGGGGGGGGTATCGACTGAAGCTTTCTTT. It specifies CASSISGGVSTEAFF.

V and J are TRBV5-1 and TRBJ1-1, with no clear D. The germline V gene encodes CDR1 SGHRS and CDR2 YFSETQ. This CDR3 spans 17 amino acids. V lost 0 bases and J lost 1, with 16 bases in between. The CDR3 loop reads CASSLGVWRTWNTEAFF. The CDR3 region has the DNA TGCGCCAGCAGCTTGGGGGTTTGGCGAACCTGGAACACTGAAGCTTTCTTT.

The rearrangement links TRBV27 to TRBJ1-2, with 10 bases that match TRBD1. This CDR3 has 18 amino acids. V shed 6 bases, J shed 0 bases, and the junction held 13 bases outside the gene matches. CDR1 MNHEY and CDR2 SMNVEV come from the germline V gene (reference sequence). The CDR3 DNA follows: TGTGCCAGCAGACCGCTTGGGACAGGGGACGGAACTAACTATGGCTACACCTTC. Its protein is CASRPLGTGDGTNYGYTF.

The chain carries TRBV7-2 and TRBJ2-5; 16 positions match TRBD2. The CDR3 sequence is 16 residues long. Germline V gene data show CDR1 as SGHTA and CDR2 as FQGNSA. V lost 5 bases to trimming and J lost 2 bases; unmatched junction nucleotides: 2. The CDR3 DNA is TGTGCCAGCAGCCAGGGACTAGCGGGGGGGCAAGAGACCCAGTACTTC. As protein: CASSQGLAGGQETQYF.